The 7 T cell receptor beta chains given below trace back to one sample, sequenced in a study of blood T cell repertoires in COVID-19. The method was immunoSEQ multiplex PCR; TCRdb's version includes in-frame clones alone and lacks a portion of them. The sample shows 300,000 to 400,000 clones, roughly 86% of them seen only once. Sequenced: peripheral blood. These receptors were taken from a woman aged 60 to 75 with COVID-19, enrolled during active disease.

This chain links TRBV24-1 with TRBJ2-3; perhaps TRBD2 as D (6 bases). This CDR3 has 13 amino acids. V was pared by 9 bases and J by 0 bases, with 9 bases between. Germline CDR1 KGHDR, CDR2 SFDVKD. CDR3 DNA sequence: TGTGCCACCCAGGGAGGAAGCACAGATACGCAGTATTTT. It yields the protein CATQGGSTDTQYF.

V usage is TRBV10-3 and J usage is TRBJ1-3; D not certain. Trimming removed 6 bases from V and 0 bases from J, with 9 bases in between. This CDR3 has 14 residues. Germline V lookup: CDR1 ENHRY, CDR2 SYGVKD. The CDR3 nucleotides are TGTGCCATCAGGAGGGAGAGCTCTGGAAACACCATATATTTT. It yields the protein CAIRRESSGNTIYF.

The V call is TRBV20-1, the J call TRBJ2-3, with 8 bases identical to TRBD2. The CDR3 contains 11 residues. Germline V lookup: CDR1 DFQATT, CDR2 SNEGSKA (reference sequence). Trimming took 3 bases from V and 14 from J; bases not matched to a gene: 7. CDR3 amino acids: CSARSGGARYF. As DNA, the CDR3 is TGCAGTGCTAGGAGCGGGGGAGCTCGGTATTTT.

This chain joins TRBV6-1 and TRBJ1-6; perhaps TRBD1 as D (6 bases). CDR3 size: 15 residues. The germline V and J ends were trimmed by 4 bases and 5 bases, with 12 bases remaining between them. In germline, CDR1 is MNHNS, CDR2 SASEGT. CDR3 in DNA: TGTGCCAGCAGTGGAGCAGGGGCCAATAATTCACCCCTCCACTTT. Encoded protein: CASSGAGANNSPLHF.

V and J are TRBV18 and TRBJ2-7; 11 bases fit TRBD2. The trim removed 4 bases at V and 0 bases at J, leaving 14 bases unmatched. Germline-derived CDR1 and CDR2 are KGHSH and LQKENI. This CDR3 has 19 residues. The CDR3 loop is CASSHLLGLAGGHSYEQYF. The CDR3 nucleotides are TGTGCCAGCTCACACCTTTTGGGTCTAGCGGGGGGTCACTCCTACGAGCAGTACTTC.

The J gene is TRBJ2-7, the V gene TRBV19; tentative D call: TRBD1 (6 bases). Germline V gene sequence: CDR1 LNHDA, CDR2 SQIVND (reference sequence). V was shortened by 7 bases and J by 5 bases, with 18 bases between the two germline ends. CDR3 length: 14 amino acids. The DNA for the CDR3 is TGTGCCAGTAAATCGACCGGGACAACCAACGAGCAGTACTTC. This gives the protein CASKSTGTTNEQYF.

The chain is built from TRBV5-1 and TRBJ2-7, with 11 bases that match TRBD1. The germline gives CDR1 SGHRS, CDR2 YFSETQ. The CDR3 extends over 15 amino acids. V gave up 4 bases and J gave up 3 bases; unmatched junction bases: 6. For the CDR3, the DNA is TGCGCCAGCAGCCTTTGGACAGGGGGCGACTACGAGCAGTACTTC. The encoded protein is CASSLWTGGDYEQYF.